This entry lists 13 T cell receptor beta chains sequenced from one sample in a study of T cell responses to AZD1222 COVID-19 vaccine. TCRdb's copy holds only in-frame clones and misses some; the assay was immunoSEQ multiplex PCR. The sample has some 100,000 clones, approximately 87% seen once; the top ten hold less than 3.5%. The source was peripheral blood, collected on day 0 of AZD1222 vaccination. These receptors all come from an adult in good health.

Only one count was recorded for this clone. The chain carries TRBV6-5 and TRBJ1-1; D possibly corresponds to TRBD1 (5 bases). The CDR3 totals 13 residues. The V and J ends lost 1 base and 8 bases respectively, with 11 bases between them. The V gene's germline CDR1 is MNHEY and CDR2 SVGAGI. For the CDR3, the DNA is TGTGCCAGCAGTTACTACCGGGGGATAGAAGCTTTCTTT. Amino acids: CASSYYRGIEAFF.

DNA for the CDR3: TGCGCCAGCAGCCCTCAGAGTTCCTCCCTACTCGCTTTCTTT. It translates to CASSPQSSSLLAFF. The rearrangement links TRBV5-1 to TRBJ1-1, with D hard to call. CDR1 is SGHRS and CDR2 is YFSETQ in the germline V gene. The CDR3 is made up of 14 amino acids. Trimming removed 4 bases from V and 11 bases from J, with 21 bases in between. Looking up the rest from reference TRBV5-1 and TRBJ1-1 gives the full variable domain: KAGVTQTPRYLIKTRGQQVTLSCSPISGHRSVSWYQQTPGQGLQFLFEYFSETQRNKGNFPGRFSGRQFSNSRSEMNVSTLELGDSALYLCASSPQSSSLLAFFGQGTRLTVV.

This sequence joins TRBV6-2 or TRBV6-3 and TRBJ1-5, with D possibly being TRBD1 (6 bases). This CDR3 is 17 amino acids long. V was clipped by 5 bases and J by 5 bases, with 22 bases between them. The germline V gene has CDR1 MNHEY and CDR2 SVGEGT. CDR3 coding DNA: TGTGCCAGCAGTCCCTCGGCGGGCCCGGGGGGCGATCAGCCCCAGCATTTT. The encoded protein is CASSPSAGPGGDQPQHF.

J is TRBJ1-5 and V is TRBV27, with a weak D call TRBD1 (5 bases). The germline V gene encodes CDR1 MNHEY and CDR2 SMNVEV (reference sequence). Trimming took off 0 bases at V and 6 bases at J, with 12 bases between the two ends. The CDR3 loop spans 15 amino acids. CDR3 amino acids: CASSLSMGERQPQHF. For the CDR3, the DNA is TGTGCCAGCAGTTTATCGATGGGGGAGCGTCAGCCCCAGCATTTT.

The chain couples TRBV15 to TRBJ2-7; 7 bases map to TRBD2. The V gene end was trimmed by 1 base and the J gene end by 7 bases; junction bases not matched to a gene: 4. The germline gives CDR1 LNHNV, CDR2 YYDKDF (reference sequence). This CDR3 contains 13 residues. CDR3 loop: CATSRVRGGEQYF. As DNA, the CDR3 is TGTGCCACCAGCAGAGTTCGCGGGGGTGAGCAGTACTTC.

This rearrangement joins TRBV7-2 to TRBJ1-4; D call uncertain. Trimming shortened V by 2 bases and J by 8 bases, and 6 bases separated the two germline ends. Per the germline V gene, CDR1 is SGHTA and CDR2 is FQGNSA. The CDR3 length is 12 residues. CDR3 DNA: TGTGCCAGCAGCTTACACACAGAAAAACTGTTTTTT. It codes for CASSLHTEKLFF.

The chain links TRBV3-1 (or the pseudogene TRBV3-2) to TRBJ1-1; tentatively, D is TRBD1 (6 bases). The length of the CDR3 is 15 residues. Trimming pared 2 bases from V and 7 bases from J, leaving 17 bases between. CDR1 LGHDT and CDR2 YNNKEL come from the germline V gene (reference sequence). CDR3 loop: CASSQLPRTVSEAFF. Written as DNA, the CDR3 is TGTGCCAGCAGCCAACTACCCCGGACAGTCAGTGAAGCTTTCTTT.

A single count supports this clone. The chain uses TRBV9 and TRBJ1-5; D unclear. This CDR3 is built from 12 residues. Deletions cut 0 bases from V and 9 bases from J, with 7 bases between. Germline V gives CDR1 SGDLS, CDR2 YYNGEE. CDR3 in DNA: TGTGCCAGCAGCGTAGAGGGTGGGCCCCAGCATTTT. This sequence encodes CASSVEGGPQHF. The full variable domain, with the rest looked up from reference TRBV9 and TRBJ1-5, is DSGVTQTPKHLITATGQRVTLRCSPRSGDLSVYWYQQSLDQGLQFLIQYYNGEERAKGNILERFSAQQFPDLHSELNLSSLELGDSALYFCASSVEGGPQHFGDGTRLSIL.

CDR3 sequence: CASSLAPNTDTQYF. CDR3 sequence (DNA): TGTGCCAGCAGCTTAGCTCCAAACACAGATACGCAGTATTTT. J is TRBJ2-3 and V is TRBV7-9, with no clear D. V dropped 0 bases and J dropped 2 bases, with 6 bases sitting between them. There are 14 residues in the CDR3. Per the germline V gene, CDR1 is SEHNR and CDR2 is FQNEAQ (reference sequence).

This chain links TRBV6-2 or TRBV6-3 with TRBJ2-3; maybe TRBD2 (5 bases). V lost 4 bases, J lost 2 bases, and 13 bases lay in between. The CDR3 has 15 amino acids. Germline values: CDR1 MNHEY, CDR2 SVGEGT. In DNA, the CDR3 is TGTGCCAGCAGTTCGGTCGGGGAGCTCACAGATACGCAGTATTTT. Its translation: CASSSVGELTDTQYF.

The chain combines TRBV5-1 with TRBJ2-1, with 9 nucleotides matching TRBD1. V shed 0 bases and J 10 bases; nucleotides not matched to a gene: 11. This CDR3 comprises 16 residues. Germline CDR1 SGHRS, CDR2 YFSETQ. Here the CDR3 reads CASSLGPGQGVTEQFF. Written as DNA, the CDR3 is TGCGCCAGCAGCTTGGGACCGGGACAGGGAGTAACGGAGCAGTTCTTC.

As to this clone: Mismatch with germline at one junction end may stem from a read error. The chain uses TRBV9 and TRBJ2-2, with D perhaps matching TRBD1 (6 bases). Germline assignment: CDR1 SGDLS and CDR2 YYNGEE. The length of the CDR3 is 14 residues. The CDR3 nucleotides are TGTGCCAGCAGCCCTACAGGGAACCCCGGGGAGCTGTTTTTT. Translating gives CASSPTGNPGELFF. The full variable domain, completed using reference TRBV9 and TRBJ2-2, is DSGVTQTPKHLITATGQRVTLRCSPRSGDLSVYWYQQSLDQGLQFLIQYYNGEERAKGNILERFSAQQFPDLHSELNLSSLELGDSALYFCASSPTGNPGELFFGEGSRLTVL.

The gene calls are TRBV18 and TRBJ1-1, with D maybe TRBD1 (6 bases). This CDR3 is 15 amino acids long. The germline V gene encodes CDR1 KGHSH and CDR2 LQKENI. Trimming stripped 1 base from V and 0 bases from J, with 9 bases between. The CDR3 bases are TGTGCCAGCTCACCACGGGGGCCCGTGAACACTGAAGCTTTCTTT. This gives the protein CASSPRGPVNTEAFF.